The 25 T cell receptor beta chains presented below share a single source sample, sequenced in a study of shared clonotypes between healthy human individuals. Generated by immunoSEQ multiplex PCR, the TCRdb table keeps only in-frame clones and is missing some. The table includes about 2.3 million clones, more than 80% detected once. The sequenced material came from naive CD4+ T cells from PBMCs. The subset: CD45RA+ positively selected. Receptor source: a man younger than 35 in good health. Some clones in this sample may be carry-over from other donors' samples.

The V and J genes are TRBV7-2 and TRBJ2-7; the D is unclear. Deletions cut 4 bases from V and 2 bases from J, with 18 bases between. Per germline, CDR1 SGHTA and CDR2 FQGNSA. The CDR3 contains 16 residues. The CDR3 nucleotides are TGTGCCAGCAGCTCCAAACGAGCTGCTTCTCCCTACGAGCAGTACTTC. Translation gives CASSSKRAASPYEQYF.

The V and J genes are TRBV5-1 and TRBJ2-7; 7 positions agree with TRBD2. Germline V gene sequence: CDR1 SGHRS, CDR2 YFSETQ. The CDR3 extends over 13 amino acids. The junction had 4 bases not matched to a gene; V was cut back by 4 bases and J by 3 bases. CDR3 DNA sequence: TGCGCCAGCAGCAGGGAGGGCCACTACGAGCAGTACTTC. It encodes CASSREGHYEQYF.

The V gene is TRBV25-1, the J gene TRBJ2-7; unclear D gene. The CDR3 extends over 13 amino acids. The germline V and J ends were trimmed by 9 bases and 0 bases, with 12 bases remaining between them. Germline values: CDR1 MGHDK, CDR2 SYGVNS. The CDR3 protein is CASDGVDSYEQYF. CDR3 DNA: TGTGCCAGTGATGGGGTCGACTCCTACGAGCAGTACTTC.

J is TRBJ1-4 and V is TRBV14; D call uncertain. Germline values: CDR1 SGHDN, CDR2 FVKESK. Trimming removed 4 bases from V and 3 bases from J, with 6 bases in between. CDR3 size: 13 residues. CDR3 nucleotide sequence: TGTGCCAGCAGCCTCACGTCTAATGAAAAACTGTTTTTT. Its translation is CASSLTSNEKLFF.

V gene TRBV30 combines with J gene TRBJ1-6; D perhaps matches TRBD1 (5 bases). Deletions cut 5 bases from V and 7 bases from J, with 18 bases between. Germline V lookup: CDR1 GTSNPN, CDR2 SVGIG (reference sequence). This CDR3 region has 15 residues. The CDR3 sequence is CAWGHHRDANSPLHF. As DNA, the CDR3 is TGTGCCTGGGGACACCACCGGGATGCGAATTCACCCCTCCACTTT.

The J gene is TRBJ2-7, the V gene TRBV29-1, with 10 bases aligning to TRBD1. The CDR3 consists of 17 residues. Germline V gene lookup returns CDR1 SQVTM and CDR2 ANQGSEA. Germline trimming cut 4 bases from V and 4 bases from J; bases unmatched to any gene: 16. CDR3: CSVALLRQGASRYEQYF. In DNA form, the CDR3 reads TGCAGCGTTGCACTCCTCCGACAGGGGGCGAGTCGGTACGAGCAGTACTTC.

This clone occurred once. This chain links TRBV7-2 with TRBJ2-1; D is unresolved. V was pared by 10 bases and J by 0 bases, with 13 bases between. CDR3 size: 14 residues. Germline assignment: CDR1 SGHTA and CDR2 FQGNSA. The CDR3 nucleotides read TGTGCCACCGCGGACGGACCCTCCTACAATGAGCAGTTCTTC. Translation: CATADGPSYNEQFF.

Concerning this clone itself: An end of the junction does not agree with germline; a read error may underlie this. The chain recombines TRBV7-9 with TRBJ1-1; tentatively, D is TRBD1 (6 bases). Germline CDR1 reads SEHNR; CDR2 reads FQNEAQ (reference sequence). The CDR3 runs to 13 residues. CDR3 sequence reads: CASSLAGGQEWLF. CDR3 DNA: TGTGCCAGCAGCTTAGCGGGGGGGCAGGAGTGGCTCTTT.

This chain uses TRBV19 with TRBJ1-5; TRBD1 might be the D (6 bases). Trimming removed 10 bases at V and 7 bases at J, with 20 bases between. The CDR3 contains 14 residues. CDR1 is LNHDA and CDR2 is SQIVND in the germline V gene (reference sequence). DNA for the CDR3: TGTGCCACCCGGGGGCCTGAAAGGAGGCAGCCCCAGCATTTT. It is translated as CATRGPERRQPQHF.

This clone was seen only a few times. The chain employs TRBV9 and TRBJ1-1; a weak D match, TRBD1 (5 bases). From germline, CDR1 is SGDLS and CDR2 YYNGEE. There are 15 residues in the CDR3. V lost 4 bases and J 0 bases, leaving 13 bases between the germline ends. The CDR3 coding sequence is TGTGCCAGCAGCCCTCAGGGACGACTGAACACTGAAGCTTTCTTT. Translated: CASSPQGRLNTEAFF.

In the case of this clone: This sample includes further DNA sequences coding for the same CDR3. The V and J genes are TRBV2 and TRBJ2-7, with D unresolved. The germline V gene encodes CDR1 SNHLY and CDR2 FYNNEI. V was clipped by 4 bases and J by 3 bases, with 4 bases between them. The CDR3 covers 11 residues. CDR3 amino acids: CASSGSYEQYF. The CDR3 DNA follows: TGTGCCAGCAGTGGCAGCTACGAGCAGTACTTC.

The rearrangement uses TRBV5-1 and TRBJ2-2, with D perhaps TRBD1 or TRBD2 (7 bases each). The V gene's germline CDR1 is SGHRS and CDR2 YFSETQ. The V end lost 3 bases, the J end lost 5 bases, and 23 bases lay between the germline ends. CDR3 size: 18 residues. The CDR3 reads CASSSPSGYEQGTGELFF. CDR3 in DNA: TGCGCCAGCAGCTCCCCTAGCGGATACGAACAGGGGACCGGGGAGCTGTTTTTT.

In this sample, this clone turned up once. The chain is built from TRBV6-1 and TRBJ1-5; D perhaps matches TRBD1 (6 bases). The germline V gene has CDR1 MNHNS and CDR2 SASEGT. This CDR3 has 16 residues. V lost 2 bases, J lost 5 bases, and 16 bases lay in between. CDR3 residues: CASSELGNREHQPQHF. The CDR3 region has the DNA TGTGCCAGCAGTGAATTAGGGAACAGGGAACATCAGCCCCAGCATTTT.

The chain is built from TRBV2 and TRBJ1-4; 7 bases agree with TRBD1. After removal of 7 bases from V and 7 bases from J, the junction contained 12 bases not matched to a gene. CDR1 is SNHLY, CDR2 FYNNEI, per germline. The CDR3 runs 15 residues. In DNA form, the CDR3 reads TGTGCCAGCACACCAGGACAGGCGAGGGGTGAAAAACTGTTTTTT. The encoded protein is CASTPGQARGEKLFF.

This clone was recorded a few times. The CDR3 is CASSPRTGGEAFF. CDR3 in DNA: TGTGCCAGCAGCCCTCGGACAGGGGGTGAAGCTTTCTTT. The rearrangement joins TRBV11-3 to TRBJ1-1; 10 bases align to TRBD1. V shed 5 bases and J 7 bases; nucleotides not matched to a gene: 4. There are 13 residues in the CDR3. Germline V lookup: CDR1 SGHNT, CDR2 YENEEA.

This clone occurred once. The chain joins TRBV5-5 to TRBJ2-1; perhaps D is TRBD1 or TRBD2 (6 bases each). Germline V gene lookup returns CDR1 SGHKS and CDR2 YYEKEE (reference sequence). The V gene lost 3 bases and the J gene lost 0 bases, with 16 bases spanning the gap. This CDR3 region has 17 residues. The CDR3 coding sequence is TGTGCCAGCAGCTCACTCCGGGGGCAGAGCTCCTACAATGAGCAGTTCTTC. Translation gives CASSSLRGQSSYNEQFF. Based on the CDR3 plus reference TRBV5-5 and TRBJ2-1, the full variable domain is DAGVTQSPTHLIKTRGQQVTLRCSPISGHKSVSWYQQVLGQGPQFIFQYYEKEERGRGNFPDRFSARQFPNYSSELNVNALLLGDSALYLCASSSLRGQSSYNEQFFGPGTRLTVL.

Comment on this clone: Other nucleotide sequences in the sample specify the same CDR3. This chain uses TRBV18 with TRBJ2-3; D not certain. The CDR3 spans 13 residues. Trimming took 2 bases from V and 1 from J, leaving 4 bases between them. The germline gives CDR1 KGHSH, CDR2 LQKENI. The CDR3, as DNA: TGTGCCAGCTCACCATTGGGCACAGATACGCAGTATTTT. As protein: CASSPLGTDTQYF. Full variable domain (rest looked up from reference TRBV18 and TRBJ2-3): NAGVMQNPRHLVRRRGQEARLRCSPMKGHSHVYWYRQLPEEGLKFMVYLQKENIIDESGMPKERFSAEFPKEGPSILRIQQVVRGDSAAYFCASSPLGTDTQYFGPGTRLTVL.

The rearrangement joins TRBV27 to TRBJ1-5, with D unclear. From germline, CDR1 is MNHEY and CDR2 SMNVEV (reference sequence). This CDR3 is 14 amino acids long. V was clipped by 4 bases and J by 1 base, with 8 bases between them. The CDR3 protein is CASSSSLSNQPQHF. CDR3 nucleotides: TGTGCCAGCAGTTCAAGTTTGAGCAATCAGCCCCAGCATTTT.

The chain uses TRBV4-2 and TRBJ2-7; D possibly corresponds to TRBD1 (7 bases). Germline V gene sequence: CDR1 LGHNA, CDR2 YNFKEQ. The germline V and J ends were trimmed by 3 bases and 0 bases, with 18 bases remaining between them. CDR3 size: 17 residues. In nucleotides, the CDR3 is TGTGCCAGCAGCCATCGACCCCCAGGGGGACTCTCCTACGAGCAGTACTTC. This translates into CASSHRPPGGLSYEQYF.

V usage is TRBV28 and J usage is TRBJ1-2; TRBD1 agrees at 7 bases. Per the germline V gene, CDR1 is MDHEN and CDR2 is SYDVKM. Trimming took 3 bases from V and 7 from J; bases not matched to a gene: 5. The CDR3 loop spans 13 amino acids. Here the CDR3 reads CASSLPPGGGYTF. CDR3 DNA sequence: TGTGCCAGCAGTTTGCCCCCAGGGGGTGGCTACACCTTC.

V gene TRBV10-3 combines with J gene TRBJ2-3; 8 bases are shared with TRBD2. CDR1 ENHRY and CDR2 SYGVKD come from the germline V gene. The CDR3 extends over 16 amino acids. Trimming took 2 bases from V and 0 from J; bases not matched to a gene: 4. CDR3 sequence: CAISELASGSTDTQYF. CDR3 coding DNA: TGTGCCATCAGTGAGCTCGCTAGCGGGAGCACAGATACGCAGTATTTT.

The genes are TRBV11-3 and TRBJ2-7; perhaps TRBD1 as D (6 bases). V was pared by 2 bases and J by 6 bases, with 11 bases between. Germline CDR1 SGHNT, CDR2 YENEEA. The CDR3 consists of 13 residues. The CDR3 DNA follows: TGTGCCAGCAGCTTAACGGTCAGGGGCGAGCAGTACTTC. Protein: CASSLTVRGEQYF.

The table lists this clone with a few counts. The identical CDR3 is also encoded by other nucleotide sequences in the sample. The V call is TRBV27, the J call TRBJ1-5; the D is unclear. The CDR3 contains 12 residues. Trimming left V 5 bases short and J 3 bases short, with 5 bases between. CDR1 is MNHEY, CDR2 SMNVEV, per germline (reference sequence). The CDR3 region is CASSRLNQPQHF. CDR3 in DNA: TGTGCCAGCAGTCGCCTCAATCAGCCCCAGCATTTT.

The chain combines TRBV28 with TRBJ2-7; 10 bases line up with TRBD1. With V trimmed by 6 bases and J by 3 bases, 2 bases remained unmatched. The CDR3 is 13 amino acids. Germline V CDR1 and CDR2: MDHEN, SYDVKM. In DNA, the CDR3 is TGTGCCAGCAGGACAGGGGGCATCTACGAGCAGTACTTC. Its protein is CASRTGGIYEQYF.

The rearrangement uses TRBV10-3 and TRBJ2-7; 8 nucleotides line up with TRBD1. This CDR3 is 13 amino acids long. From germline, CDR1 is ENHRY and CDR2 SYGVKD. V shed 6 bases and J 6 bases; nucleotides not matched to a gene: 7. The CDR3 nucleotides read TGTGCCATCAGGCTGGACAGGGAAACCGAGCAGTACTTC. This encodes CAIRLDRETEQYF.